This T cell receptor (beta chain) derives from a study of CD8+ T cells in alopecia areata. Study details: Treated patients were dosed with oral tofacitinib, taking 5 to 10 mg twice daily.

The germline V gene has CDR1 SGHRS and CDR2 YFSETQ. This CDR3 has 15 amino acids. The sample's treatment: oral pan-JAK inhibitor, 5-10 mg twice daily. The study team obtained lesional scalp punch biopsies and peripheral blood from alopecia areata patients. A note on this clone: The germline gene is not matched at one end of the junction; a read error may be the cause.

The sequencing template was cDNA reverse transcribed from extracted RNA. The protocol was immunoSEQ multiplex PCR, while the TCRdb copy is restricted to in-frame clones and leaves out a portion. The sample shows 150,000 to 200,000 clones, roughly 53% of them seen only once. The TCR originated in a human donor with alopecia areata. The chain recombines TRBV5-1 with TRBJ2-3; 9 bases line up with TRBD2. The sample consisted of CD8+ T cells sorted from blood, taken at week 24, from a patient treated with tofacitinib. The CDR3 region has the DNA TGCGCCAGCAGCTTGGGGTCTAGCGGGAACCACCTGGGGCGTTTT. This encodes CASSLGSSGNHLGRF.